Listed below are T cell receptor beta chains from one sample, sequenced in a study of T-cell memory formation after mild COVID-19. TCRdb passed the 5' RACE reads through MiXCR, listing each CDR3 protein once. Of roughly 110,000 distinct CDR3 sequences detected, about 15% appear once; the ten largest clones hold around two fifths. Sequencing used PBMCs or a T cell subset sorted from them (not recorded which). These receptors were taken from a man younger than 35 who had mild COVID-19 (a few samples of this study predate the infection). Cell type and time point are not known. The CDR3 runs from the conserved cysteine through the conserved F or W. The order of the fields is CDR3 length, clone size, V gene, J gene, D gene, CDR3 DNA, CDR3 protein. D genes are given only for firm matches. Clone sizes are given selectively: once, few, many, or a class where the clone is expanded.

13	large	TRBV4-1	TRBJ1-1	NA	TGCGCCAGCAGCCCTAGGGAGGTGGCTGAAGCTTTCTTT	CASSPREVAEAFF
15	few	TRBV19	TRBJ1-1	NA	TGTGCCAGTACCTCACCTCGGCGGGGGGACACTGAAGCTTTCTTT	CASTSPRRGDTEAFF
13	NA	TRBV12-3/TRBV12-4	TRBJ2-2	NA	TGTGCCAGCAGTTCTGGCATGGCCGGGGAGCTGTTTTTT	CASSSGMAGELFF
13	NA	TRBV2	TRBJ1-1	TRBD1	TGTGCCAGCAGGCTCGGGACAGAGACGGAAGCTTTCTTT	CASRLGTETEAFF
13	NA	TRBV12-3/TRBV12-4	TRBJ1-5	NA	TGTGCCAGCAGGATCACAGGGAACCAGCCCCAGCATTTT	CASRITGNQPQHF
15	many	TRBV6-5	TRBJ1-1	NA	TGTGCCAGCAGTTACTCGATTCACGGGGGGACTGAAGCTTTCTTT	CASSYSIHGGTEAFF
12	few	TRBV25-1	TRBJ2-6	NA	TGTGCCGCGGCCGCTGGGGCCAACGTCCTGACTTTC	CAAAAGANVLTF
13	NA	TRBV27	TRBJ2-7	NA	TGTGCCAGCAGTTGGAGCAGCTCCTACGAGCAGTACTTC	CASSWSSSYEQYF
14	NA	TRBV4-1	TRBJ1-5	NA	TGCGCCAGCAGCCAGGGGCCTATGAACCAGCCCCAGCATTTT	CASSQGPMNQPQHF
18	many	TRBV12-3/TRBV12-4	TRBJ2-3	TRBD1	TGTGCCAGCAGACAGGAAGAGGTCGGGACAGCTAGCACAGATACGCAGTATTTT	CASRQEEVGTASTDTQYF
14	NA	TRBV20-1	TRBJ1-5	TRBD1	TGCAGTGCTAGGGGCAGGGGGAGCAATCAGCCCCAGCATTTT	CSARGRGSNQPQHF
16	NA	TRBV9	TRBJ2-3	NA	TGTGCCAGCAGCCGCCGGGCGGGAAAGAGCACAGATACGCAGTATTTT	CASSRRAGKSTDTQYF